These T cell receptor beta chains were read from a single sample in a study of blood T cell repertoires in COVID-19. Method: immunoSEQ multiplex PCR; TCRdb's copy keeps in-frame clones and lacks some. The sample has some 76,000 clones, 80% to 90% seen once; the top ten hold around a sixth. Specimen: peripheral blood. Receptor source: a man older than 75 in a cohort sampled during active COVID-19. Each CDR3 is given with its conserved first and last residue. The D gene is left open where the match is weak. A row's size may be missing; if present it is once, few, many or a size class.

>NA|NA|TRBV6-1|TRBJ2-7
TGTGCCAGCAGTGAACAGGCGATGGAGCAGTACTTC
CASSEQAMEQYF
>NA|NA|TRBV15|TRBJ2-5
TGTGCCACCAGCAGAGGGGAGGCTGAGACCCAGTACTTC
CATSRGEAETQYF
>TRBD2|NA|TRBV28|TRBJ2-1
TGTGCCAGCAGCCCGTACGGGACTAGCGGGGGGTACAATGAGCAGTTCTTC
CASSPYGTSGGYNEQFF
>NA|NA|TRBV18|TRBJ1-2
TGTGCCAGCTCACCAGACACATCTAACTATGGCTACACCTTC
CASSPDTSNYGYTF
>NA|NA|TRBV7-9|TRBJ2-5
TGTGCCAGCAGCCCTCCCGCAGGGATAGAGACCCAGTACTTC
CASSPPAGIETQYF
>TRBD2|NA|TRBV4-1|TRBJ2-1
TGCGCCAGCAGCCAGGACATCGGGGGGGTCTACAATGAGCAGTTCTTC
CASSQDIGGVYNEQFF
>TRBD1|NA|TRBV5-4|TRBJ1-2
TGTGCCAGCAGCCCAGGACAGGGGGCTACAAACTATGGCTACACCTTC
CASSPGQGATNYGYTF
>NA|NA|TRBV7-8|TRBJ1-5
TGTGCCAGCAGCTTGAGGTCCCCCGGACAGAGCAGCAATCAGCCCCAGCATTTT
CASSLRSPGQSSNQPQHF
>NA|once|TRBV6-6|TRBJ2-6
TGTGCCAGCAGTCGAAGAGGCAGATCCCGATCTGGGGCCAACGTCCTGACTTTC
CASSRRGRSRSGANVLTF
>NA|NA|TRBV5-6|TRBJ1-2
TGTGCCAGCAGCTTCCAGGGGTATGGCTACACCTTC
CASSFQGYGYTF